The 10 T cell receptor beta chains reported below all come from one sample, sequenced in a study of radiation and T cells in renal cell carcinoma (dated by TCRdb to 2020 to 2022). Receptor amplification or capture employed the immunoSEQ multiplex PCR assay. TCRdb took this table from immuneACCESS and kept in-frame rearrangements with V and J called. Such tables lack part of the clones; where checked against another copy, unresolved V genes explain under half of the gap, and the rest is unexplained. This sample holds 60,000 to 95,000 clones; over 65% were observed only once. The top ten clones comprise 2.4% of the sample. Sample time point, as interpreted from the label and publication: blood 4 weeks post-SBRT, at nephrectomy. The sample's treatment or condition, from its label and the paper: 15 Gy SBRT to primary tumor, nephrectomy 4 weeks later. The sample in question was blood, obtained from a patient whose treatment included radiotherapy and nephrectomy. Source of these receptors: a woman aged 60-75 years with renal cell carcinoma.

This clone was seen a handful of times. The chain combines TRBV4-3 with TRBJ2-1; tentatively, D is TRBD2 (5 bases). Germline assignment: CDR1 LGHNA and CDR2 YSLEER. The length of the CDR3 is 16 residues. V lost 0 bases to trimming and J lost 4 bases, with 13 bases between them. The CDR3 DNA is TGCGCCAGCAGCCAAGACCGGGCAGCGGCGTACAATGAGCAGTTCTTC. It yields the protein CASSQDRAAAYNEQFF.

The rearrangement links TRBV6-5 to TRBJ2-7, with 7 bases lining up with TRBD1. This CDR3 contains 12 residues. Germline V gene lookup returns CDR1 MNHEY and CDR2 SVGAGI. The J segment lost 7 bases and the V segment lost 4 bases, leaving 4 bases of the junction unmatched. CDR3 sequence reads: CASSSGTAEQYF. Written as DNA, the CDR3 is TGTGCCAGCAGTTCCGGGACAGCTGAGCAGTACTTC.

This clone has just a few counts. The V and J genes are TRBV6-7 and TRBJ1-6; D uncertain. TRBV6-7 is an open reading frame whose function is uncertain. V gave up 11 bases and J gave up 8 bases, with 16 bases separating them. The CDR3 loop spans 13 amino acids. CDR3 region: CARARLADSPLHF. DNA of the CDR3: TGTGCCCGTGCACGGCTAGCGGATTCACCCCTCCACTTT.

This chain joins TRBV9 and TRBJ2-3; TRBD2 agrees at 7 bases. With V trimmed by 0 bases and J by 4 bases, 11 bases remained unmatched. The length of the CDR3 is 17 residues. Germline CDR1 SGDLS, CDR2 YYNGEE. The CDR3 region has the DNA TGTGCCAGCAGCGTAGGCTGGCGGGAGTCTGGCCCAGATACGCAGTATTTT. Its translation is CASSVGWRESGPDTQYF.

The CDR3 bases are TGTGCCAGCAGTTACTCGACGCGGGAGACCCAGTACTTC. This encodes CASSYSTRETQYF. The chain combines TRBV6-6 with TRBJ2-5; D remains unclear. From germline, CDR1 is MNHNY and CDR2 SVGAGI (reference sequence). V dropped 0 bases and J dropped 5 bases, with 7 bases sitting between them. The CDR3 spans 13 residues.

A few counts support this clone. The chain recombines TRBV2 with TRBJ2-1; perhaps TRBD1 as D (5 bases). Germline V lookup: CDR1 SNHLY, CDR2 FYNNEI. This CDR3 spans 11 amino acids. V was shortened by 5 bases and J by 9 bases, with 8 bases between the two germline ends. CDR3 residues: CASSLTVEQFF. CDR3 DNA: TGTGCCAGCAGTCTGACAGTTGAGCAGTTCTTC.

A few counts support this clone. V is TRBV27 and J is TRBJ2-7; TRBD1 matches 7 bases. CDR3 length equals 14 residues. Germline CDR1 is MNHEY and CDR2 is SMNVEV (reference sequence). Unmatched junction bases numbered 6, after V lost 5 bases and J lost 2 bases. CDR3 DNA sequence: TGTGCCAGCAGTCCAGGGGGTTGGGCCTACGAGCAGTACTTC. Its translation: CASSPGGWAYEQYF.

V and J are TRBV19 and TRBJ1-1; TRBD1 is a possible D gene (6 bases). Between the trimmed V and J ends, which lost 5 bases and 4 bases, there was a span of 11 bases. The CDR3 has 13 amino acids. Germline loops: CDR1 LNHDA, CDR2 SQIVND (reference sequence). CDR3 nucleotide sequence: TGTGCCAGTAGTCAGGGGAAGGTCACTGAAGCTTTCTTT. This gives the protein CASSQGKVTEAFF.

V and J are TRBV6-4 and TRBJ2-1, with D tentatively TRBD2 (5 bases). CDR3 length: 12 residues. V was clipped by 8 bases and J by 1 base, with 6 bases between them. Germline V gene lookup returns CDR1 MRHNA and CDR2 SNTAGT. The CDR3 nucleotides are TGTGCCAGCCGGGGATCCTACAATGAGCAGTTCTTC. It encodes CASRGSYNEQFF.

The CDR3 protein is CASSIEQVVGQPQHF. Here the CDR3 DNA reads TGTGCCAGTAGTATAGAACAGGTGGTGGGTCAGCCCCAGCATTTT. The rearrangement uses TRBV19 and TRBJ1-5, with D perhaps TRBD1 (5 bases). Trimming shortened V by 0 bases and J by 6 bases, and 12 bases separated the two germline ends. Germline V gene sequence: CDR1 LNHDA, CDR2 SQIVND (reference sequence). This CDR3 has 15 amino acids.